Presented here are 18 T cell receptor beta chains from one specimen sequenced in a study of T-cell memory formation after mild COVID-19. TCRdb processed the 5' RACE reads anew with MiXCR; each CDR3 protein has one entry. The repertoire has about 400,000 distinct CDR3 sequences, 20% to 25% of them found once; the top ten carry 8.8%. The specimen sequenced was PBMCs or a T cell subset sorted from them (not recorded which). Receptors were obtained from an adult woman who had mild COVID-19 (a few samples of this study predate the infection). Cell type and time point are not known.

The chain links TRBV2 to TRBJ1-1; the match to TRBD1 covers 7 bases. With 8 bases clipped from V and 5 bases from J, the junction kept 8 bases outside the gene matches. Germline V gives CDR1 SNHLY, CDR2 FYNNEI. The CDR3 runs to 13 residues. CDR3 coding DNA: TGTGCCAGCCAGGGGGTGGGGTGGACTGAAGCTTTCTTT. Translating gives CASQGVGWTEAFF.

This chain joins TRBV4-3 and TRBJ2-1; 9 positions agree with TRBD1. The CDR3 is made up of 18 amino acids. The V and J ends lost 0 bases and 0 bases, in that order; junction bases with no gene match: 6. Germline assignment: CDR1 LGHNA and CDR2 YSLEER. CDR3 region: CASSQDPGQGSSYNEQFF. The CDR3 region has the DNA TGCGCCAGCAGCCAAGATCCGGGACAGGGAAGCTCCTACAATGAGCAGTTCTTC.

The chain links TRBV11-2 to TRBJ2-3; possibly TRBD2 for D (6 bases). The germline CDR1 and CDR2 sequences are SGHAT and FQNNGV. This CDR3 is 14 amino acids long. V shed 11 bases and J shed 7 bases, with 22 bases lying between them. The CDR3 loop is CASIMGGVMNTQYF. The CDR3 DNA follows: TGTGCCTCAATTATGGGGGGAGTAATGAATACGCAGTATTTT. Filled out from reference TRBV11-2 and TRBJ2-3, the complete variable domain reads EAGVAQSPRYKIIEKRQSVAFWCNPISGHATLYWYQQILGQGPKLLIQFQNNGVVDDSQLPKDRFSAERLKGVDSTLKIQPAKLEDSAVYLCASIMGGVMNTQYFGPGTRLTVL.

V gene TRBV7-3 combines with J gene TRBJ2-5; D might be TRBD2 (5 bases). Germline CDR1 reads SGHTA; CDR2 reads FQGTGA. Trimming left V 3 bases short and J 5 bases short, with 13 bases between. The CDR3 extends over 14 amino acids. CDR3 DNA sequence: TGTGCCAGCAGCTTCACGGGAACCTGGGAGACCCAGTACTTC. This translates into CASSFTGTWETQYF.

This chain joins TRBV7-2 and TRBJ2-7, with 9 bases lining up with TRBD2. This CDR3 comprises 14 residues. The germline V gene encodes CDR1 SGHTA and CDR2 FQGNSA. The V segment lost 5 bases and the J segment 7 bases; nucleotides outside the gene matches: 9. The CDR3 loop is CASSAAGGVREQYF. CDR3 sequence (DNA): TGTGCCAGCAGCGCCGCGGGAGGGGTGCGGGAGCAGTACTTC.

This clonotype was seen ten or more times. The chain is built from TRBV4-1 and TRBJ2-7, with D hard to call. Trimming shortened V by 1 base and J by 6 bases, and 16 bases separated the two germline ends. The CDR3 length is 15 residues. Per the germline V gene, CDR1 is MGHRA and CDR2 is YSYEKL. DNA for the CDR3: TGCGCCAGCAGCCAAGTTCCCTCGGGCTTCTCCGAGCAGTACTTC. Its translation is CASSQVPSGFSEQYF.

This sequence joins TRBV7-8 and TRBJ1-2; D perhaps matches TRBD1 (6 bases). In germline, CDR1 is SGHVS, CDR2 FQNEAQ. There are 14 residues in the CDR3. V was cut by 6 bases and J by 8 bases, with 19 bases left in between. The CDR3 loop reads CASSRIGGRRGYTF. DNA of the CDR3: TGTGCCAGCAGTAGGATTGGGGGGCGCAGGGGCTACACCTTC.

The chain employs TRBV7-9 and TRBJ2-5, with D possibly TRBD2 on 5 matching bases. Germline V gene sequence: CDR1 SEHNR, CDR2 FQNEAQ (reference sequence). V shed 5 bases and J shed 5 bases, with 12 bases lying between them. The CDR3 is 13 residues long. CDR3 region: CASSPRGPETQYF. CDR3 DNA sequence: TGTGCCAGCAGCCCCAGAGGGCCGGAGACCCAGTACTTC. Full variable domain (rest looked up from reference TRBV7-9 and TRBJ2-5): DTGVSQNPRHKITKRGQNVTFRCDPISEHNRLYWYRQTLGQGPEFLTYFQNEAQLEKSRLLSDRFSAERPKGSFSTLEIQRTEQGDSAMYLCASSPRGPETQYFGPGTRLLVL.

This clonotype showed up just a few times. The V call is TRBV25-1, the J call TRBJ2-6; unclear D gene. V was clipped by 3 bases and J by 1 base, with 7 bases between them. This CDR3 comprises 15 residues. Germline V CDR1 and CDR2: MGHDK, SYGVNS. DNA for the CDR3: TGTGCCAGCAGTGATCTGGGGTCTGGGGCCAACGTCCTGACTTTC. It specifies CASSDLGSGANVLTF.

This clonotype was counted between two and nine times. The chain carries TRBV6-5 and TRBJ1-1; D is possibly TRBD1 (6 bases). V lost 8 bases and J lost 1, with 14 bases in between. CDR1 is MNHEY, CDR2 SVGAGI, per germline. The CDR3 consists of 14 residues. DNA of the CDR3: TGTGCCAGCCTCGGGGGCGCTGGGAACACTGAAGCTTTCTTT. As protein: CASLGGAGNTEAFF.

V usage is TRBV21-1 and J usage is TRBJ1-1. TRBV21-1 counts as a pseudogene. The CDR3 loop spans 12 amino acids. CDR3 loop: CASSKSEGEAFF. The CDR3 DNA is TGTGCCAGCAGCAAATCGGAGGGCGAAGCTTTCTTT.

The CDR3 DNA reads as TGCAGTGCTCCCAAGTCCGGGGAGACCCAGTACTTC. Encoded protein: CSAPKSGETQYF. The chain is built from TRBV20-1 and TRBJ2-5; D not resolved. Trimming took 5 bases from V and 5 from J, leaving 12 bases between them. The V gene's germline CDR1 is DFQATT and CDR2 SNEGSKA (reference sequence). This CDR3 has 12 residues.

This clonotype was detected a few times. This sequence joins TRBV4-2 and TRBJ1-1; D unresolved. CDR3 size: 15 residues. The V and J ends lost 1 base and 1 base respectively, with 10 bases between them. The germline V gene has CDR1 LGHNA and CDR2 YNFKEQ. This chain's CDR3 is CASSQALEGNTEAFF. The CDR3 DNA reads as TGTGCCAGCAGCCAAGCCCTAGAAGGGAACACTGAAGCTTTCTTT.

V usage is TRBV5-1 and J usage is TRBJ2-3, with 13 bases matching TRBD2. In germline, CDR1 is SGHRS, CDR2 YFSETQ. The CDR3 has 17 residues. The J segment lost 1 base and the V segment lost 4 bases, leaving 6 bases of the junction unmatched. CDR3 sequence reads: CASSPLTSGGRTDTQYF. The CDR3 coding sequence is TGCGCCAGCAGCCCACTGACTAGCGGGGGGCGCACAGATACGCAGTATTTT.

The CDR3 nucleotides read TGCGCCAGCAGCCGCGGACTAGCGGGGGATAACAATGAGCAGTTCTTC. This encodes CASSRGLAGDNNEQFF. This chain links TRBV5-1 with TRBJ2-1; 13 positions match TRBD2. The CDR3 is 16 amino acids. V shed 4 bases, J shed 5 bases, and the junction held 6 bases outside the gene matches. Germline CDR1 and CDR2: SGHRS and YFSETQ.

V is TRBV29-1 and J is TRBJ2-7; D is ambiguous. Germline CDR1 is SQVTM and CDR2 is ANQGSEA. This CDR3 comprises 12 residues. V lost 6 bases, J lost 1 base, and 10 bases lay in between. In DNA, the CDR3 is TGCAGCGTCGCTACATTTTCCTACGAGCAGTACTTC. This translates into CSVATFSYEQYF.

This chain joins TRBV5-1 and TRBJ2-1; 9 bases agree with TRBD2. Per germline, CDR1 SGHRS and CDR2 YFSETQ. This CDR3 has 15 residues. Germline trimming cut 4 bases from V and 2 bases from J; bases unmatched to any gene: 4. CDR3 nucleotide sequence: TGCGCCAGCAGCGAAATAGCGGGGGCCTACAATGAGCAGTTCTTC. This sequence encodes CASSEIAGAYNEQFF.

A few counts support this clonotype. This chain links TRBV10-3 with TRBJ2-2, with 9 bases identical to TRBD1. The ends lost 6 bases at V and 3 bases at J; junction bases unmatched: 5. CDR1 and CDR2 (germline): ENHRY, SYGVKD. The CDR3 is made up of 15 amino acids. CDR3 coding DNA: TGTGCCATCAGCCTACAGGGGGCGGACACCGGGGAGCTGTTTTTT. Amino acid sequence: CAISLQGADTGELFF.